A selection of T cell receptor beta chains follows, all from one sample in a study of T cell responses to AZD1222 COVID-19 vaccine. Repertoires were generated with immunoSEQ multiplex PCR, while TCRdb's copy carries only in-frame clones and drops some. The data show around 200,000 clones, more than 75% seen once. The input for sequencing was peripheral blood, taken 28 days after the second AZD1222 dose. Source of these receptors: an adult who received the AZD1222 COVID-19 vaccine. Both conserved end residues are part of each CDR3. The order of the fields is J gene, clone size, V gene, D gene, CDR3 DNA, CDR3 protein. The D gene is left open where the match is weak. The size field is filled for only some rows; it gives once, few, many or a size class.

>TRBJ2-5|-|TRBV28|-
TGTGCCAGCAGTTTATCTAGAGAGACCCAGTACTTC
CASSLSRETQYF
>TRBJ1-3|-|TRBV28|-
TGTGCCAGCAGTTTGGATAGAGTTGGAAACACCATATATTTT
CASSLDRVGNTIYF
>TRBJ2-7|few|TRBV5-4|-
TGTGCCAGCAGCTCCGGTCCCCCCGGCGAGCAGTACTTC
CASSSGPPGEQYF
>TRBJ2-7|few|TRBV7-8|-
TGTGCCAGCAGCTTAGCCGGCCCGTCCCCGTCCGAGCAGTACTTC
CASSLAGPSPSEQYF
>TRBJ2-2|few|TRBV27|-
TGTGCCAGCAGCGGACAGCACACCGGGGAGCTGTTTTTT
CASSGQHTGELFF
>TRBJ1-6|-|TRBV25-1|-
TGTGCCAGCAGTGAATGGACGGCTAATTCACCCCTCCACTTT
CASSEWTANSPLHF
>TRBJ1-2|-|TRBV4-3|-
TGCGCCAGCAGCGAAGAGGGGGAAGGCTATGGCTACACCTTC
CASSEEGEGYGYTF
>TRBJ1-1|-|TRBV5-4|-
TGTGCCAGCAGCTTGACGGAACTGAACACTGAAGCTTTCTTT
CASSLTELNTEAFF
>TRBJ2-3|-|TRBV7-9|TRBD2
TGTGCCAGCAGCCTGCGCGGGAGAAGGACAGATACGCAGTATTTT
CASSLRGRRTDTQYF
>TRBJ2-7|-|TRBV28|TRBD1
TGTGCCAGCAGTTTCTTGGACAGGGGTTACAACGAGCAGTACTTC
CASSFLDRGYNEQYF
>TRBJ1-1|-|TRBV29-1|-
TGCAGCACCACCTTGCAGGGCTTGACTGAAGCTTTCTTT
CSTTLQGLTEAFF
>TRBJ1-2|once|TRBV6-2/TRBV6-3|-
TGTGCCAGCAGTTACTCACCGGATCCAGTCTTTAACTATGGCTACACCTTC
CASSYSPDPVFNYGYTF
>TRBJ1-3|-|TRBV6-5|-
TGTGCCAGCAGTCCCCTCCGAGCGGGTGGAAACACCATATATTTT
CASSPLRAGGNTIYF
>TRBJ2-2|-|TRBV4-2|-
TGTGCCAGCAGGCAAATACCCCGGGACACCAGCGGCAACACCGGGGAGCTGTTTTTT
CASRQIPRDTSGNTGELFF
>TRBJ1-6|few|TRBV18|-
TGTGCCAGCTCACCACGGGGGAATTCACCCCTCCACTTT
CASSPRGNSPLHF
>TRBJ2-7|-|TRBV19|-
TGTGCCCCCAGGAGCCCCAGGTACTTC
CAPRSPRYF
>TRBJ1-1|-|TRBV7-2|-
TGTGCCAGCAGCCCTCAGCAGGGGAACACTGAAGCTTTCTTT
CASSPQQGNTEAFF
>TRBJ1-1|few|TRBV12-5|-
TGTGCTAGTGGTTTGGAGGTAAATGAAGCTTTCTTT
CASGLEVNEAFF
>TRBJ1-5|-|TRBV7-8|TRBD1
TGTGCCAGCAGCTTACCGGGGCGGACAGGGAGTCAGCCCCAGCATTTT
CASSLPGRTGSQPQHF
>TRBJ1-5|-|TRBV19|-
TGTGCCAGTAGTAAGGGGTGGAATCAGCCCCAGCATTTT
CASSKGWNQPQHF
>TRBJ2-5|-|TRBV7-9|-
TGTGCCAGCAGCTTGCGGCAGGAAGCAGAGACCCAGTACTTC
CASSLRQEAETQYF
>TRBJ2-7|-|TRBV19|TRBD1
TGTGCCAGCAGTACCGGGACAGGGGCGTACGAGCAGTACTTC
CASSTGTGAYEQYF
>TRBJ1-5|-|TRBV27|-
TGTGCCAGCAGTTCGTCAGGGCCCAATCAGCCCCAGCATTTT
CASSSSGPNQPQHF
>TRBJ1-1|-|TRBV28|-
TGTGCCAGCAGTCGCCGGCCTCCCGGGGGCACTGAAGCTTTCTTT
CASSRRPPGGTEAFF
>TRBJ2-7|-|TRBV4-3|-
TGCGCCAGCAGCCAAGATGTACAGGGCCAATACGAGCAGTACTTC
CASSQDVQGQYEQYF
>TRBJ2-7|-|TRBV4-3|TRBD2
TGCGCCAGCAGCCAAGTGGTAGCGGGAGCCTACGAGCAGTACTTC
CASSQVVAGAYEQYF
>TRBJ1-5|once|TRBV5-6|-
TGTGCCAGCAGCTTGAGCCCGAAACAGCCCCAGCATTTT
CASSLSPKQPQHF
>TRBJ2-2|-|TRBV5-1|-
TGCGCCAGCAAGGGTGAGAACACCGGGGAGCTGTTTTTT
CASKGENTGELFF
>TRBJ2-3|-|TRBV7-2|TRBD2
TGTGCCAGCAGCTTACCTAGCGGTGGCACAGATACGCAGTATTTT
CASSLPSGGTDTQYF
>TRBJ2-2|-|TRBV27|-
TGTGCCAGCAGGAGAGCGGAGTACACCGGGGAGCTGTTTTTT
CASRRAEYTGELFF
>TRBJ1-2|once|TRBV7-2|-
TGTGCCAGCAGCTTAGGGATGGTGTCAGGGTTTGGCTACACCTTC
CASSLGMVSGFGYTF
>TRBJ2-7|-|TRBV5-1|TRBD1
TGCGCCAGCAGCCCCCGGACAGGGGAGGGCGAGCAGTACTTC
CASSPRTGEGEQYF
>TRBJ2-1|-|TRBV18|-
TGTGCCAGCTCACCACCTTCCGGGAGCTCCTACAATGAGCAGTTCTTC
CASSPPSGSSYNEQFF
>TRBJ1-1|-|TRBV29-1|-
TGCAGCGGCGCAACAGCGAACACTGAAGCTTTCTTT
CSGATANTEAFF
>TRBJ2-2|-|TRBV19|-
TGTGCCAGTCTCCGGAGGGCCGGCACCGGGGAGCTGTTTTTT
CASLRRAGTGELFF